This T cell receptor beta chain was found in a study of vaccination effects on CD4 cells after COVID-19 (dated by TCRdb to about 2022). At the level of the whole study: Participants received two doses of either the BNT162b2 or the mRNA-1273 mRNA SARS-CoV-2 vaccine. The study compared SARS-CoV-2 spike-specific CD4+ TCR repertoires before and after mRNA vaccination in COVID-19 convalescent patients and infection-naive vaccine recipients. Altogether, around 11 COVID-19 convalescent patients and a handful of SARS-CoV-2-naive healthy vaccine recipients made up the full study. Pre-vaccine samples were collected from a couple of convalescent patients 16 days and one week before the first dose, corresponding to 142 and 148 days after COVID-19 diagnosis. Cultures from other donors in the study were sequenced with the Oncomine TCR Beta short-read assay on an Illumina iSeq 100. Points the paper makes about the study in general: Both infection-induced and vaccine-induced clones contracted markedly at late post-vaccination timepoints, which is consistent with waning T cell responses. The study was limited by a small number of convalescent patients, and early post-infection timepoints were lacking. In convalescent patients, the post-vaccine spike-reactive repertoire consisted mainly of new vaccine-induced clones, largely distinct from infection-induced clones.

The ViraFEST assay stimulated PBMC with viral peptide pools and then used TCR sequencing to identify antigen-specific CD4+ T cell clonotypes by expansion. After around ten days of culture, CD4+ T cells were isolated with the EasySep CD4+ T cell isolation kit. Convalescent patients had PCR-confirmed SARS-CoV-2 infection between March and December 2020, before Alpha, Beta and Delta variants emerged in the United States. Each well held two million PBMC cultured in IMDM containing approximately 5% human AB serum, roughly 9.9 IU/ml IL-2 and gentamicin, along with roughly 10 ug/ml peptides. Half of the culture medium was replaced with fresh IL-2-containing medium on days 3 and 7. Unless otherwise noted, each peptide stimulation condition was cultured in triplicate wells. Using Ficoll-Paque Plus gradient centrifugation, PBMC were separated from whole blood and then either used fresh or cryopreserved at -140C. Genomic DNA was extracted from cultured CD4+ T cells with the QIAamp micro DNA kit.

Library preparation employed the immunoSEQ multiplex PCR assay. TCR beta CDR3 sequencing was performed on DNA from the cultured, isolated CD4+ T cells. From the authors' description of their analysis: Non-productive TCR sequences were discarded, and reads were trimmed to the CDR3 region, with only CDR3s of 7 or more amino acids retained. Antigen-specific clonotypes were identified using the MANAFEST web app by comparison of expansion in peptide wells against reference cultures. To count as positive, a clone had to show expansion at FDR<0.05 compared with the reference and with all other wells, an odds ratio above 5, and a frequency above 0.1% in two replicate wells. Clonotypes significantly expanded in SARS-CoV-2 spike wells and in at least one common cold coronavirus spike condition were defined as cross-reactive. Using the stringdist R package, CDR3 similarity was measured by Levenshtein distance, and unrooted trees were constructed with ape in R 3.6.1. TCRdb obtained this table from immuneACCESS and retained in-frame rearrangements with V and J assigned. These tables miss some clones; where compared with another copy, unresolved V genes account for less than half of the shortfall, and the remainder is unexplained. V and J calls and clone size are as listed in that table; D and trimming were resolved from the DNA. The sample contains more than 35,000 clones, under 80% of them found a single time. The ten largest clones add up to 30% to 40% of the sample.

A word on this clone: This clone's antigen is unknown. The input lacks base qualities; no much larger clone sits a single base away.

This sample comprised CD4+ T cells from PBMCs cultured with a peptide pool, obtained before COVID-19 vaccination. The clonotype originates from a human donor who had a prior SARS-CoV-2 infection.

The CDR3 region has the sequence CASSGTLAGVNEQYF. The nucleotide sequence is given as TGTGCCAGCAGCGGAACACTAGCGGGAGTAAACGAGCAGTACTTC. In this chain, TRBV9 is recombined with TRBJ2-7; the central 11 bases match TRBD2. The CDR3, cysteine through phenylalanine, is 15 amino acids long. Kept here is only the CDR3 DNA, which spans 45 bases and is read in frame from base 1. Based on the germline V gene, the CDR1 and CDR2 sequences are SGDLS and YYNGEE. V lost 3 bases and J lost 5 bases, and the count of bases not matched to a germline gene is 7.